This TCR beta chain was profiled in a study of T cell responses to AZD1222 COVID-19 vaccine. In this sample, this clone turned up once. Its target is unknown. Measured with immunoSEQ multiplex PCR; TCRdb has only the in-frame clones, and not every one. The sample lists approximately 100,000 clones, around nine tenths seen once, with about 3% in the top ten. CDR1 is KGHSH and CDR2 is LQKENI in the germline V gene. V lost 6 bases, J lost 6 bases, and 11 bases lay in between. CDR3 length: 13 residues. Study results and caveats: It was only after the peak T cell response that any repertoires were sampled. Within unmutated variant regions lay the reported targets of nearly half of spike-specific TCRs.

The receptor's source is an adult in good health. The chain is built from TRBV18 and TRBJ2-2; possibly TRBD2 for D (5 bases). The material was peripheral blood, obtained on day 0 of AZD1222 vaccination. CDR3 in DNA: TGTGCCAGCTCCCCGAGGGAGTCCGGGGAGCTGTTTTTT. Translation: CASSPRESGELFF.